The clone carrying this T cell receptor beta chain was counted a few times. Its antigen is currently unknown. From germline, CDR1 is MDHEN and CDR2 SYDVKM. The CDR3 length is 17 residues. Trimming took off 6 bases at V and 1 base at J, with 19 bases between the two ends. Expressed TCRB transcripts were sequenced because the isolated RNA had all been reverse transcribed beforehand. Libraries were prepared by immunoSEQ multiplex PCR; TCRdb keeps only in-frame clonotypes and omits some of them. This table holds about 360,000 clones, 10% to 15% found once. The sample originates from a study of beta chain features in type 1 diabetes. Study-level results: Among type 1 diabetes patients, VDJ junctions had fewer insertions and more deletions.

The sequenced sample was naive CD4+ T cells from blood. The chain has TRBV28 and TRBJ1-5; perhaps TRBD1 as D (6 bases). The TCR sequence derives from a man younger than 30 in good health. In DNA, the CDR3 is TGTGCCAGCAGCCCTACAAAGCAGGGGATCAGCAATCAGCCCCAGCATTTT. Amino acid sequence: CASSPTKQGISNQPQHF. Based on the CDR3 plus reference TRBV28 and TRBJ1-5, the full variable domain is DVKVTQSSRYLVKRTGEKVFLECVQDMDHENMFWYRQDPGLGLRLIYFSYDVKMKEKGDIPEGYSVSREKKERFSLILESASTNQTSMYLCASSPTKQGISNQPQHFGDGTRLSIL.